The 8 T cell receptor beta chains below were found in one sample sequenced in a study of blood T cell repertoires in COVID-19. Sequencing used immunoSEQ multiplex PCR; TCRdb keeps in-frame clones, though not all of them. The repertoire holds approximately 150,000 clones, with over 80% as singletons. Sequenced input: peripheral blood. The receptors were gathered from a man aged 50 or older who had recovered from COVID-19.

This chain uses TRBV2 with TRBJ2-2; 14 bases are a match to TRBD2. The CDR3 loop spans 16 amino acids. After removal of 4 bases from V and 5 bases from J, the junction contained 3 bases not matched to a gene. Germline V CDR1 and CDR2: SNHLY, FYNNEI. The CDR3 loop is CASSVRLAGGTGELFF. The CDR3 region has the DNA TGTGCCAGCAGTGTTAGACTAGCGGGGGGGACCGGGGAGCTGTTTTTT. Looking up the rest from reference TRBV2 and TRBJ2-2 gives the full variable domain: EPEVTQTPSHQVTQMGQEVILRCVPISNHLYFYWYRQILGQKVEFLVSFYNNEISEKSEIFDDQFSVERPDGSNFTLKIRSTKLEDSAMYFCASSVRLAGGTGELFFGEGSRLTVL.

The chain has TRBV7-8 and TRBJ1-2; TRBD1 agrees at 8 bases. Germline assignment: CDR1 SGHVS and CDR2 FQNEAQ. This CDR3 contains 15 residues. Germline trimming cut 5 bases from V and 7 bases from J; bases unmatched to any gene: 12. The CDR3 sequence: CASSPTRTGRTGYTF. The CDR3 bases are TGTGCCAGCAGCCCGACCCGGACAGGGAGGACTGGCTACACCTTC.

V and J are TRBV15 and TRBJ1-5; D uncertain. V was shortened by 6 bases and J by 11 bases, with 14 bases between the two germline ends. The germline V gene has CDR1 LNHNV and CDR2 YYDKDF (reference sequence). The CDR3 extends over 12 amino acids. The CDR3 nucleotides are TGTGCCACCAGTCATCCCGGGTGGGCCCAGCATTTT. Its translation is CATSHPGWAQHF.

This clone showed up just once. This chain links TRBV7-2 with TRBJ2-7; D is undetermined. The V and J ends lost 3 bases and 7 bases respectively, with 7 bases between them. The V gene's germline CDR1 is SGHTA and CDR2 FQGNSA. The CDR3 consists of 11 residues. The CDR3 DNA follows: TGTGCCAGCAGCTTCCTTCGGGAGCAGTACTTC. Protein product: CASSFLREQYF.

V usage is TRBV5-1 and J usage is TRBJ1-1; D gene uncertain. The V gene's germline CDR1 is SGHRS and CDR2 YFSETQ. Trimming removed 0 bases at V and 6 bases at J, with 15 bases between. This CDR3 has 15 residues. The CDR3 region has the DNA TGCGCCAGCAGCTTGGACCGGGGAGTGGTTGCTGAAGCTTTCTTT. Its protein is CASSLDRGVVAEAFF.

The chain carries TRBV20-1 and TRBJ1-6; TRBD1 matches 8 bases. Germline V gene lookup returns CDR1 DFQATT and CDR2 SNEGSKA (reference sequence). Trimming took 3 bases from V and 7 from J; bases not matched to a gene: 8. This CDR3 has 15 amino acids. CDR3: CSASETGGSNSPLHF. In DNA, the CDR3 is TGCAGTGCTAGTGAAACAGGGGGGTCGAATTCACCCCTCCACTTT.

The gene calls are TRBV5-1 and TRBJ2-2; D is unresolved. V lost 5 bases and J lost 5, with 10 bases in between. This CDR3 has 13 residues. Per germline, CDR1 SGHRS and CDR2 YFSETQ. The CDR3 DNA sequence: TGCGCCAGCAGACCGGGTTTGACCGGGGAGCTGTTTTTT. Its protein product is CASRPGLTGELFF.

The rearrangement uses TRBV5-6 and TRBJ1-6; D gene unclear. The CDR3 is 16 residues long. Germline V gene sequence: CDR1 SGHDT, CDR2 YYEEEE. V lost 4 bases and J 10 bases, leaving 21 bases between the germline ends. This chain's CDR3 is CASSPYIPDASSPLHF. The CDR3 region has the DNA TGTGCCAGCAGCCCGTATATACCAGATGCTAGCTCACCCCTCCACTTT.